The clone carrying this T cell receptor (beta chain) has a handful of counts. The target antigen is unknown. From the 5' RACE reads, TCRdb called clonotypes with MiXCR, one entry per CDR3 protein. The table shows a few hundred thousand distinct CDR3 sequences, with roughly an eighth occurring only once. This sample is part of a study of T-cell memory formation after mild COVID-19. Study results and caveats: Cross-reactive memory seemingly joined, as some responding clones were found in pre-infection memory. Contracting clones from day 15 to 85 had balanced CD4/CD8; later expanders favoured CD4+.

Trimming removed 6 bases at V and 7 bases at J, with 15 bases between. This CDR3 comprises 13 residues. The clonotype was recovered from a man aged 18 to 29 who had mild COVID-19 (a few samples of this study predate the infection). Cell type and time point are not known. V is TRBV12-3 or TRBV12-4 and J is TRBJ1-2; D not resolved. The sequenced sample consisted of PBMCs or a T cell subset sorted from them (not recorded which). This CDR3 reads CASRIGQTSGYTF. As DNA, the CDR3 is TGTGCCAGCAGAATCGGTCAGACTAGTGGCTACACCTTC.